This TCR beta chain stems from a study of cytotoxic CD8 clonotypes in ibrutinib-treated CLL. Cryopreserved PBMCs yielded approximately 2 micrograms of genomic DNA for TCR beta libraries. Repertoires were generated with immunoSEQ multiplex PCR, while TCRdb's copy carries only in-frame clones and drops some. The repertoire consists of almost 45,000 clones, with roughly two thirds occurring once and the leading ten covering approximately 15%. This specimen was PBMCs, taken after 12 months of ibrutinib treatment. This TCR was sampled from a human donor with chronic lymphocytic leukemia.

This CDR3 is CASSLLRVGRNLVGNEQFF. CDR3 DNA sequence: TGTGCCAGCAGTCTATTAAGGGTAGGGAGGAATCTTGTGGGCAATGAGCAGTTCTTC. V gene TRBV11-1 combines with J gene TRBJ2-1, with D perhaps matching TRBD2 (6 bases). This CDR3 region has 19 residues. The ends were cut back, 6 bases at V and 6 bases at J, with 30 bases in the middle. Germline V gives CDR1 SGHAT, CDR2 FQDESV (reference sequence).